These 10 T cell receptor beta chains were all obtained from the same sample, sequenced in a study of Ad26.COV2.S vaccination and SARS-CoV-2 variants. Assay used: immunoSEQ multiplex PCR; TCRdb lists only in-frame clones, some missing. Of 400,000 to 500,000 clones detected, 75% to 90% appear once; the ten largest clones hold just over 2.5%. Treatment given: about 20 received Ad26.COV2.S at low or high dose, single or two shots; about 5 received placebo; per-sample allocation not given. Material that was analyzed had been drawn on day 63 after the first vaccine or placebo injection. Source: peripheral blood, taken in a trial of Ad26.COV2.S vaccine versus placebo. The receptors stem from a person aged 18-65 years who received the Ad26.COV2.S COVID-19 vaccine or a placebo.

The J gene is TRBJ1-3, the V gene TRBV29-1; the D gene is possibly TRBD1 (6 bases). The CDR3 loop spans 11 amino acids. V lost 7 bases to trimming and J lost 7 bases, with 11 bases between them. CDR1 SQVTM and CDR2 ANQGSEA come from the germline V gene. The CDR3 DNA is TGCAGCGGGCAGGGGTGGAACACCATATATTTT. Protein product: CSGQGWNTIYF.

The chain recombines TRBV6-5 with TRBJ1-1; D remains unclear. Germline CDR1 and CDR2: MNHEY and SVGAGI. CDR3 length: 15 residues. The germline V and J ends were trimmed by 3 bases and 1 base, with 12 bases remaining between them. The CDR3 spells CASSYYEGPNTEAFF. DNA for the CDR3: TGTGCCAGCAGTTATTACGAGGGTCCGAACACTGAAGCTTTCTTT.

V gene TRBV4-3 combines with J gene TRBJ2-1, with 12 bases identical to TRBD2. The CDR3 has 21 amino acids. V lost 2 bases and J lost 0; bases outside the gene matches: 14. Germline-derived CDR1 and CDR2 are LGHNA and YSLEER. For the CDR3, the DNA is TGCGCCAGCAGCCAACTAGCGGGGGGGCCGGGACGTTCGTACTCCTACAATGAGCAGTTCTTC. Translated, it gives CASSQLAGGPGRSYSYNEQFF.

The V call is TRBV27, the J call TRBJ2-5; 10 positions agree with TRBD2. The V gene end was trimmed by 5 bases and the J gene end by 5 bases; junction bases not matched to a gene: 5. CDR3 length: 14 amino acids. Looked up from germline, CDR1 is MNHEY and CDR2 is SMNVEV (reference sequence). This CDR3 is CASSLAGAGETQYF. For the CDR3, the DNA is TGTGCCAGCAGTCTAGCGGGAGCGGGGGAGACCCAGTACTTC.

The chain recombines TRBV7-9 with TRBJ2-1; the D gene is possibly TRBD2 (6 bases). The germline V and J ends were trimmed by 5 bases and 5 bases, with 16 bases remaining between them. Looked up from germline, CDR1 is SEHNR and CDR2 is FQNEAQ (reference sequence). The CDR3 is 15 residues long. CDR3 nucleotides: TGTGCCAGCAGCCCCAGACCAGGCGGGGACAATGAGCAGTTCTTC. As protein: CASSPRPGGDNEQFF.

This clone appeared a few times. This rearrangement joins TRBV7-2 to TRBJ2-1; TRBD1 aligns across 9 bases. J gave up 5 bases and V 7 bases, and 12 bases lay outside the gene matches. In germline, CDR1 is SGHTA, CDR2 FQGNSA. The CDR3 is 16 amino acids. In nucleotides, the CDR3 is TGTGCCAGCATCCTAGTCACAGGGGGCGCACACAATGAGCAGTTCTTC. Its protein is CASILVTGGAHNEQFF.

This clone occurred once. CDR3 nucleotides: TGTGCCAGCAATAATCTGTACGAGCAGTACTTC. Translating gives CASNNLYEQYF. This chain joins TRBV13 and TRBJ2-7; D gene unclear. Germline CDR1 is PRHDT and CDR2 is FYEKMQ (reference sequence). Trimming cost V 7 bases and J 4 bases, with 8 bases left between them. The CDR3 totals 11 residues.

The gene calls are TRBV5-6 and TRBJ2-1, with TRBD1 matching 9 bases. CDR3 size: 16 residues. With 1 base clipped from V and 4 bases from J, the junction kept 6 bases outside the gene matches. The V gene's germline CDR1 is SGHDT and CDR2 YYEEEE. CDR3 sequence reads: CASSLLGQGSYNEQFF. The CDR3 DNA reads as TGTGCCAGCAGCTTGTTGGGACAGGGCTCTTACAATGAGCAGTTCTTC.

In DNA, the CDR3 is TGTGCCACCAGGCAGGGGACGGGCTATAATTCACCCCTCCACTTT. As protein: CATRQGTGYNSPLHF. The genes are TRBV19 and TRBJ1-6; weak D call: TRBD1 (6 bases). CDR3 length equals 15 residues. Trimming shortened V by 10 bases and J by 3 bases, and 16 bases separated the two germline ends. Germline-derived CDR1 and CDR2 are LNHDA and SQIVND (reference sequence).

J is TRBJ1-6 and V is TRBV30; D is unresolved. Trimming took 4 bases from V and 7 from J, leaving 11 bases between them. There are 13 residues in the CDR3. Germline CDR1 GTSNPN, CDR2 SVGIG (reference sequence). CDR3 in amino acids: CAWNLWVNSPLHF. DNA of the CDR3: TGTGCCTGGAATCTGTGGGTAAATTCACCCCTCCACTTT.